What follows is one T cell receptor beta chain and its context. Its antigen is undetermined. These data originate in a study of post-analysis software for immune sequencing data. Study-wide context: Recorded disease courses covered relapsing-remitting, secondary progressive and progressive-relapsing multiple sclerosis. Some patients had no subtype annotation. Study-wide results and limits: Included in a set of about five TRBV segments more frequent in patients than controls were TRBV5-6, TRBV5-1 and TRBV20-1. Multiple sclerosis patients had significantly lower normalized Chao1 diversity than controls. Samples prepared in the same batch strongly co-clustered by F measure.

The CDR3 has 12 amino acids. The germline V gene encodes CDR1 SGHNT and CDR2 YENEEA. Trimming removed 5 bases from V and 5 bases from J, with 7 bases in between. Carried by the TCR beta cDNA libraries were unique molecular identifiers. Each batch of about 0.95 to 10 million T cells produced some 450,000 cDNA molecules. TCRdb re-called the PCR reads with MiXCR, one entry per CDR3 protein. Of 650,000 to 850,000 distinct CDR3 sequences in the sample, about 45% were seen once. The gene calls are TRBV11-3 and TRBJ2-4; the D gene is possibly TRBD1 (5 bases). The specimen was blood. The origin of this receptor is a girl aged 5-17 years with multiple sclerosis. In nucleotides, the CDR3 is TGTGCCAGCAGCCCCAGGGAAAACATTCAGTACTTC. Its protein product is CASSPRENIQYF.